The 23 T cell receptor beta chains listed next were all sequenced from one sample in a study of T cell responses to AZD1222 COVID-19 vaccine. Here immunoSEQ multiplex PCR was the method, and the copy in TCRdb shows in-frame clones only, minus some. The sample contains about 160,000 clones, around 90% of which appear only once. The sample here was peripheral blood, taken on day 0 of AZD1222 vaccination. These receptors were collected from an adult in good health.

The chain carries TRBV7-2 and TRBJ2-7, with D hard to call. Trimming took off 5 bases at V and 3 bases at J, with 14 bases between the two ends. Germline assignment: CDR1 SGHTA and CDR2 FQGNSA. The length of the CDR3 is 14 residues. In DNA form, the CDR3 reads TGTGCCAGCAGCCCAAGAAGGGAAAGCTACGAGCAGTACTTC. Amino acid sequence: CASSPRRESYEQYF.

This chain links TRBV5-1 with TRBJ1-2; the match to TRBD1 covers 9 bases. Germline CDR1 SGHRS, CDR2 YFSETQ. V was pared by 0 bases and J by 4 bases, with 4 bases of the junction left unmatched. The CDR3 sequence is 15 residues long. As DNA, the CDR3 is TGCGCCAGCAGCTTGGGACAGGGGGACGGCTATGGCTACACCTTC. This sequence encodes CASSLGQGDGYGYTF.

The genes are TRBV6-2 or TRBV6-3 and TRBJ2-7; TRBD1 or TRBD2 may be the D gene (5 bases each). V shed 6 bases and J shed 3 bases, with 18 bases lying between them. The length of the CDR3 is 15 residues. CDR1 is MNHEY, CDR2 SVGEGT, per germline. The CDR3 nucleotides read TGTGCCAGCAGCCTCCCCCCGGGGACCGGCTACGAGCAGTACTTC. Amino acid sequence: CASSLPPGTGYEQYF.

As DNA, the CDR3 is TGTGCCAGCAGTCCAGGACGGATTAACACCGGGGAGCTGTTTTTT. Translating gives CASSPGRINTGELFF. The chain joins TRBV27 to TRBJ2-2; D is undetermined. Trimming shortened V by 5 bases and J by 2 bases, and 12 bases separated the two germline ends. Germline V CDR1 and CDR2: MNHEY, SMNVEV (reference sequence). The CDR3 is 15 residues long.

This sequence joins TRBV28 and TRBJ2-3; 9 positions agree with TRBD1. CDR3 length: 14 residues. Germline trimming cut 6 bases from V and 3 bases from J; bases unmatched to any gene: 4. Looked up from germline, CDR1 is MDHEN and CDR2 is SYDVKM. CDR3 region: CASRLDRGTDTQYF. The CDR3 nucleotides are TGTGCCAGCAGACTGGACAGGGGTACAGATACGCAGTATTTT.

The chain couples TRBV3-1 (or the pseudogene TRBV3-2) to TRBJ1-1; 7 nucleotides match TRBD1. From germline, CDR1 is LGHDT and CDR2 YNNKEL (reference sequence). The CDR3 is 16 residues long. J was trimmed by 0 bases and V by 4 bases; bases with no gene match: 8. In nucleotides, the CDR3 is TGTGCCAGCAGCCCGGAACAGGGGAGGCTGAACACTGAAGCTTTCTTT. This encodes CASSPEQGRLNTEAFF.

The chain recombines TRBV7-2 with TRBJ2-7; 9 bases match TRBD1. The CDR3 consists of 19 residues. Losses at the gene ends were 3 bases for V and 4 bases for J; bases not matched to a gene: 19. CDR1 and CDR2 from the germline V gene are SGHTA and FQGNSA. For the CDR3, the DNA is TGTGCCAGCAGCTTCCATACCGGACAGGGGCCCCTAGGTTGGTACGAGCAGTACTTC. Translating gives CASSFHTGQGPLGWYEQYF. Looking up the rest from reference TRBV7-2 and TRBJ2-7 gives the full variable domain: GAGVSQSPSNKVTEKGKDVELRCDPISGHTALYWYRQSLGQGLEFLIYFQGNSAPDKSGLPSDRFSAERTGGSVSTLTIQRTQQEDSAVYLCASSFHTGQGPLGWYEQYFGPGTRLTVT.

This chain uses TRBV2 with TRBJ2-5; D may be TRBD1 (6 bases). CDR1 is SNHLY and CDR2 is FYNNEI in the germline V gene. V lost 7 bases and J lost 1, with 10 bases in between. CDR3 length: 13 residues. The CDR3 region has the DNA TGTGCCAGCATGTGGGACACCCAAGAGACCCAGTACTTC. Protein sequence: CASMWDTQETQYF.

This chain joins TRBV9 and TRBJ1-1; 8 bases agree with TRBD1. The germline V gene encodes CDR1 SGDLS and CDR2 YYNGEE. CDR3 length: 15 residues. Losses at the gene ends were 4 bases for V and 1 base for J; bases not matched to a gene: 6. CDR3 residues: CASSLSGTGNTEAFF. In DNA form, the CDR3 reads TGTGCCAGCAGCCTCTCCGGGACAGGGAACACTGAAGCTTTCTTT.

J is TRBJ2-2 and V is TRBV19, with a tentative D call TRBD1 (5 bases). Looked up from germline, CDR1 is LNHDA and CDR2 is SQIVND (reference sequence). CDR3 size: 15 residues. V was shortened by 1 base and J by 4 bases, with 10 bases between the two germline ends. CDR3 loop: CASSIARVGTGELFF. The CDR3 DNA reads TGTGCCAGTAGTATAGCCAGGGTCGGCACCGGGGAGCTGTTTTTT.

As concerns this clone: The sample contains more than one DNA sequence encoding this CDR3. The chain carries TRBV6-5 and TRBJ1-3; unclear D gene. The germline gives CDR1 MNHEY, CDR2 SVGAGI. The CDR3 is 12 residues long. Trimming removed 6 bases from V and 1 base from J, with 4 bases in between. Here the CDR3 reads CASRESGNTIYF. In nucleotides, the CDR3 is TGTGCCAGCAGGGAGTCTGGAAACACCATATATTTT.

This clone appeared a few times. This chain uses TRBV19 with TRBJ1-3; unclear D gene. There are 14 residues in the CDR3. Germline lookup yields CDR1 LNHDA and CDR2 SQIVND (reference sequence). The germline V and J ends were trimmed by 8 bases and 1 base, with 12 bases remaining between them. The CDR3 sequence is CASRPRGSGNTIYF. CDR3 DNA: TGTGCCAGTCGACCCCGAGGGTCTGGAAACACCATATATTTT.

CDR3 residues: CASSSPVNTEAFF. For the CDR3, the DNA is TGTGCCAGCAGTTCACCAGTGAACACTGAAGCTTTCTTT. This rearrangement joins TRBV2 to TRBJ1-1; no clear D gene. The germline V gene encodes CDR1 SNHLY and CDR2 FYNNEI. The CDR3 contains 13 residues. V lost 5 bases to trimming and J lost 0 bases, with 7 bases between them.

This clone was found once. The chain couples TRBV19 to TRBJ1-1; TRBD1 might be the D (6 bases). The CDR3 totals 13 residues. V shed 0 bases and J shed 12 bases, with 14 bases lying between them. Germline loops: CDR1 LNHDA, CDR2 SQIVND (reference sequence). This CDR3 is CASSIDGTISPFF. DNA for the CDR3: TGTGCCAGTAGTATAGACGGGACAATCAGCCCTTTCTTT.

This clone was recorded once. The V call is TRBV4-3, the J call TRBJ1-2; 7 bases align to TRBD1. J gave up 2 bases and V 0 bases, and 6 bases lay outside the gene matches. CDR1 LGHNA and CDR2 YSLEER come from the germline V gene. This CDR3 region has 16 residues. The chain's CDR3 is CASSQDRETGNYGYTF. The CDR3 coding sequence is TGCGCCAGCAGCCAAGATAGGGAGACAGGGAACTATGGCTACACCTTC.

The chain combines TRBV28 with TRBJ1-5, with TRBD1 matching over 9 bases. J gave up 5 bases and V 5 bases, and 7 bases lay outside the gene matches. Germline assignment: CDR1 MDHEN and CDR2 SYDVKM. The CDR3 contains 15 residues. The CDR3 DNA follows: TGTGCCAGCAGTCCAAAGGGACAGGGAGATCAGCCCCAGCATTTT. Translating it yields CASSPKGQGDQPQHF.

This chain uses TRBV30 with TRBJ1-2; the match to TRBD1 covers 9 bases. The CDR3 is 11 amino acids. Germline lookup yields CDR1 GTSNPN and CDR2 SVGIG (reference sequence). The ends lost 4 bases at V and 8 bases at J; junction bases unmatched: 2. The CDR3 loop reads CAWTTGGGYTF. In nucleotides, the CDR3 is TGTGCCTGGACGACAGGGGGGGGCTACACCTTC.

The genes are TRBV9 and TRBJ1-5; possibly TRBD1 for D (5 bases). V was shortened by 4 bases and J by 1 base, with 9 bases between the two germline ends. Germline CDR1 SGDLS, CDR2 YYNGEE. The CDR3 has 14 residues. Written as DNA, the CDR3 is TGTGCCAGCAGCCGGGGGAGGAGCAATCAGCCCCAGCATTTT. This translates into CASSRGRSNQPQHF.

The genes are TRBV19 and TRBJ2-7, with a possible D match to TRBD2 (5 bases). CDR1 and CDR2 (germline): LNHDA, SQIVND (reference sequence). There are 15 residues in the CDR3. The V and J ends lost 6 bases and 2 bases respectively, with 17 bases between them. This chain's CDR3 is CASSTRGADPYEQYF. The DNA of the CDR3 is TGTGCCAGTAGCACCCGGGGTGCAGACCCCTACGAGCAGTACTTC.

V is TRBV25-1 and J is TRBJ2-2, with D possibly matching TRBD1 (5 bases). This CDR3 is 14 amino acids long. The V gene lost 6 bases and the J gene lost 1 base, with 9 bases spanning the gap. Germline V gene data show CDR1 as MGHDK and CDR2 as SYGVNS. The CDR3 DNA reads TGTGCCAGCAGCAGGGCGGAGAACACCGGGGAGCTGTTTTTT. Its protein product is CASSRAENTGELFF. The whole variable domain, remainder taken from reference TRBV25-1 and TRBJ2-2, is EADIYQTPRYLVIGTGKKITLECSQTMGHDKMYWYQQDPGMELHLIHYSYGVNSTEKGDLSSESTVSRIRTEHFPLTLESARPSHTSQYLCASSRAENTGELFFGEGSRLTVL.

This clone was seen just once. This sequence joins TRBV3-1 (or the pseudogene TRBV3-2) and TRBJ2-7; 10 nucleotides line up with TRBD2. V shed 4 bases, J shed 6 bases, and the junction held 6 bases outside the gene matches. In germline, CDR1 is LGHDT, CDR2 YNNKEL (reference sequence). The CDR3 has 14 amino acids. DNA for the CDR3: TGTGCCAGCAGCCCCTATAGGACTAGCGGCGAGCAGTACTTC. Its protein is CASSPYRTSGEQYF.

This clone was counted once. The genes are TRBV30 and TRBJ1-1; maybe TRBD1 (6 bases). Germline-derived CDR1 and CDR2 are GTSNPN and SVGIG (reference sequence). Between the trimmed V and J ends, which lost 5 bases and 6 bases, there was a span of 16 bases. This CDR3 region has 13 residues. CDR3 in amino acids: CAWAAGGAAEAFF. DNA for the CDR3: TGTGCCTGGGCGGCGGGGGGCGCGGCTGAAGCTTTCTTT.

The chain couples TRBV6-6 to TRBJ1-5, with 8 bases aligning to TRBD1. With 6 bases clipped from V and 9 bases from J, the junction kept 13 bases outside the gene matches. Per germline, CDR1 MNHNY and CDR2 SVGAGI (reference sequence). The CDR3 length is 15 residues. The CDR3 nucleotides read TGTGCCAGCAGAACGTCGGGACAGGAACCAGCGCCCCAGCATTTT. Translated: CASRTSGQEPAPQHF.